This note documents a single TCR beta chain sequence. Germline V gene lookup returns CDR1 LNHDA and CDR2 SQIVND (reference sequence). The trim removed 10 bases at V and 7 bases at J, leaving 9 bases unmatched. The CDR3 consists of 14 residues. These data come from a study of control samples from healthy donors and cancer patients. Libraries were prepared by immunoSEQ multiplex PCR; TCRdb keeps only in-frame clonotypes and omits some of them. The sample shows about 230,000 clones, roughly four fifths of them seen only once. The chain combines TRBV19 with TRBJ1-4; 10 positions agree with TRBD1. This clonotype was sampled from a woman in her fifties or sixties with lung cancer. The sequenced material came from PBMCs. CDR3 nucleotides: TGTGCCATCTCACCCGGACAGGGGGGTGAAAAACTGTTTTTT. Encoded protein: CAISPGQGGEKLFF.